The sequence of this T cell receptor (beta chain) was determined in a study of blood T cell repertoires in COVID-19. Study-level background: Sites in the United States, Italy and Spain provided acute and convalescent COVID-19 samples.

Original methodology: Using reference gene primer amplification, nucleated cell counts were estimated. Using immunoSEQ multiplex PCR, the repertoire was profiled, and TCRdb retains in-frame clones only, with some absent. V, J and clone size are those of that table, while D and trimming were read from the DNA. The table records about 98,000 clones, 82% of them present only once. The V and J ends lost 5 bases and 7 bases, in that order; junction bases with no gene match: 12. Germline CDR1 reads LNHDA; CDR2 reads SQIVND (reference sequence). This CDR3 comprises 16 residues. This clone showed up just a few times.

The sample taken for sequencing was peripheral blood. The TCR comes from a man older than 75 with acute or convalescent COVID-19. The rearrangement joins TRBV19 to TRBJ2-1; 9 nucleotides agree with TRBD1. As DNA, the CDR3 is TGTGCCAGTAGTGTCGAAGCCGGGACAGGGACGAATGAGCAGTTCTTC. Protein product: CASSVEAGTGTNEQFF. Full variable domain (rest looked up from reference TRBV19 and TRBJ2-1): DGGITQSPKYLFRKEGQNVTLSCEQNLNHDAMYWYRQDPGQGLRLIYYSQIVNDFQKGDIAEGYSVSREKKESFPLTVTSAQKNPTAFYLCASSVEAGTGTNEQFFGPGTRLTVL.